Listed below are T cell receptor beta chains from one sample, sequenced in a study of human T cells and chemical hapten exposure. TCRdb reprocessed the RACE reads via MiXCR and lists one record per CDR3 protein. The sample has 90,000 to 110,000 distinct CDR3 sequences; roughly a tenth are singletons. This specimen consisted of whole blood, obtained in connection with sensitization to the hapten diphenylcyclopropenone (DPC). These receptors all come from a woman in her forties with alopecia areata. Some clones in this sample may be carry-over from other donors' samples. CDR3s include the opening cysteine and the closing phenylalanine or tryptophan. The D gene is left open where the match is weak. A row's size may be missing; if present it is once, few, many or a size class.

v_gene	d_gene	j_gene	abundance	CDR3nt	CDR3aa
TRBV5-1	-	TRBJ2-1	-	TGCGCCAGCAGCTCCCGCGTTTCTAGAGGGGGGGCCGGTGAGCAGTTCTTC	CASSSRVSRGGAGEQFF
TRBV6-6	-	TRBJ2-5	-	TGTGCCAGCAGTTACGTCCCAGATCGGGAGACCCAGTACTTC	CASSYVPDRETQYF
TRBV6-2/TRBV6-3	TRBD1	TRBJ2-1	few	TGTGCCAGCACCAAGATGGACAGGGGGTGGAATGAGCAGTTCTTC	CASTKMDRGWNEQFF
TRBV12-3/TRBV12-4	-	TRBJ2-2	many	TGTGCCAGCAGTCAACTAATAAGCCCTTCGAACACCGGGGAGCTGTTTTTT	CASSQLISPSNTGELFF
TRBV3-1	-	TRBJ2-5	many	TGTGCCAGCAGCCAAGATATCGAGGGACTCGAGACCCAGTACTTC	CASSQDIEGLETQYF
TRBV28	TRBD1	TRBJ2-1	-	TGTGCCAGCAGGGGACAGGGACCTTACAATGAGCAGTTCTTC	CASRGQGPYNEQFF
TRBV6-4	-	TRBJ2-3	-	TGTGCCAGCAGTGAAGAGGGCAGCCGCACAGATACGCAGTATTTT	CASSEEGSRTDTQYF
TRBV6-2/TRBV6-3	-	TRBJ1-1	many	TGTGCCAGCAGGACGAGCGGGGTAGACACTGAAGCTTTCTTT	CASRTSGVDTEAFF
TRBV18	TRBD1	TRBJ2-1	few	TGTGCCAGCACGACAGGGGGCATTTCCTACAATGAGCAGTTCTTC	CASTTGGISYNEQFF
TRBV7-9	TRBD2	TRBJ2-3	many	TGTGCCAGCAGCTCTCCTTTAGCGGGGGGGAGCACAGATACGCAGTATTTT	CASSSPLAGGSTDTQYF
TRBV5-1	-	TRBJ2-7	few	TGCGCCAGCAGCATGGGACTGGGCAGCTCCTACGAGCAGTACTTC	CASSMGLGSSYEQYF
TRBV19	-	TRBJ2-5	few	TGTGCCACTAAGAGGAGCCCCGGTTTAGCGGTTGAGACCCAGTACTTC	CATKRSPGLAVETQYF
TRBV25-1	-	TRBJ2-2	-	TGTGCCAGCAGTGAAGTTGAGGGGCGGAACACCGGGGAGCTGTTTTTT	CASSEVEGRNTGELFF
TRBV12-3/TRBV12-4	-	TRBJ2-2	-	TGTGCCAGCAGTACCCCCGAAGGGGCGGTCACCGGGGAGCTGTTTTTT	CASSTPEGAVTGELFF
TRBV18	-	TRBJ2-5	many	TGTGCCAGCTCACCTACAGCCACCAAAGAGACCCAGTACTTC	CASSPTATKETQYF
TRBV20-1	TRBD2	TRBJ2-1	many	TGCAGTGCTAAACCACTAGCGGGGTCATCCTACAATGAGCAGTTCTTC	CSAKPLAGSSYNEQFF
TRBV7-2	TRBD2	TRBJ2-7	few	TGTGCCAGCAGCTTGGGAGGGTCAACGCGCATGAGCTTC	CASSLGGSTRMSF
TRBV7-2	TRBD2	TRBJ2-7	few	TGTGCCAGCAGCTCGTCTAGCGGGGGGGCCTACGAGCAGTACTTC	CASSSSSGGAYEQYF
TRBV28	-	TRBJ1-2	-	TGTGCCAGCGGACAACCCTCCGATGGCTACACCTTC	CASGQPSDGYTF
TRBV3-1	-	TRBJ1-3	-	TGTGTCAGCAAGGCGTCTGGAAACACCATATATTTT	CVSKASGNTIYF
TRBV3-1	-	TRBJ1-3	-	TGTGCCAGCAGCCCTCCTTTGGCCGGAAACACCATATATTTT	CASSPPLAGNTIYF
TRBV6-2/TRBV6-3	TRBD2	TRBJ2-3	few	TGTGCCAGCAGTGTCACTAGCGGGGACACAGATACGCAGTATTTT	CASSVTSGDTDTQYF
TRBV7-8	TRBD1	TRBJ2-7	many	TGTGCCAGCAGTCTACGACAGGGCCCCTACGAGCAGTACTTC	CASSLRQGPYEQYF
TRBV7-2	TRBD2	TRBJ2-3	-	TGTGCCAGCAGCTTTCCTAGCGGGGGGGGCGCAGATACGCAGTATTTT	CASSFPSGGGADTQYF
TRBV9	-	TRBJ2-7	few	TGTGCCAGCAGTCCCAGGGAACTAAGTGAGCAGTACTTC	CASSPRELSEQYF
TRBV7-2	-	TRBJ2-1	many	TGTGCCAGCGAGAGCGGTAGCTCCTACAATGAGCAGTTCTTC	CASESGSSYNEQFF
TRBV20-1	-	TRBJ2-1	few	TGCAGTGGCCCGGCTGGTGGGAATGAGCAGTTCTTC	CSGPAGGNEQFF
TRBV7-2	TRBD1	TRBJ2-7	many	TGTGCCAGCAGCCGGGACAGTAGCTCCTACGAGCAGTACTTC	CASSRDSSSYEQYF
TRBV28	-	TRBJ2-7	few	TGTGCCAGCACCCGCTCCGCTATAGGCAACTCGGCGTACTTC	CASTRSAIGNSAYF
TRBV6-2/TRBV6-3	-	TRBJ2-7	few	TGTGCCAGCAGTTATCGGGGATACGAGCAGTACTTC	CASSYRGYEQYF
TRBV18	-	TRBJ2-6	few	TGTGCCAGCTCACCACCTTATTCTGGGGCCAACGTCCTGACTTTC	CASSPPYSGANVLTF
TRBV29-1	-	TRBJ2-5	-	TGCAGCGTTGAAGAAATCGCAGCCTCAGAGACCCAGTACTTC	CSVEEIAASETQYF
TRBV20-1	TRBD1	TRBJ2-7	many	TGCAGTGCTAGAGGCGATTACCGGGACAGGGGCTACGAGCAGTACTTC	CSARGDYRDRGYEQYF
TRBV25-1	TRBD1	TRBJ2-7	many	TGTGCCAGCAGTGCCAGACAGGGTACTAATACTTACTTC	CASSARQGTNTYF
TRBV6-6	TRBD1	TRBJ1-1	many	TGTGCCAGCTCAGGGGGGGGGACAGGGGCCACCTACACTGAAGCTTTCTTT	CASSGGGTGATYTEAFF
TRBV4-3	-	TRBJ1-1	many	TGCGCCAGCAGCCAGGATGACAGCTGGAGCACTGAAGCTTTCTTT	CASSQDDSWSTEAFF
TRBV7-9	TRBD2	TRBJ2-1	few	TGTGCCAGCAGCCCCTCAGGCGGGGGGAAGTCTAACAATGAGCAGTTCTTC	CASSPSGGGKSNNEQFF
TRBV4-2	-	TRBJ2-6	-	TGTGCCAGCAGCCAAGATGCGGGCAGGAGCTCTGGGGCCAACGTCCTGACTTTC	CASSQDAGRSSGANVLTF
TRBV7-8	TRBD2	TRBJ2-7	few	TGTGCCAGCAGCTCCCTTCGTTCTAGCGGGGGCACCTACGAGCAGTACTTC	CASSSLRSSGGTYEQYF
TRBV10-2	TRBD2	TRBJ2-3	many	TGCGCCAGCAGCTCACCGGGACTATCTACAGATACGCAGTATTTT	CASSSPGLSTDTQYF
TRBV6-1	TRBD1	TRBJ2-1	-	TGTGCCAGCAGTGCCGGGACAGGGGAATACAATGAGCAGTTCTTC	CASSAGTGEYNEQFF
TRBV7-2	TRBD1	TRBJ1-2	-	TGTGCCAGCAGCTTAGTTTCTACGGGACAGCACTATGGCTACACCTTC	CASSLVSTGQHYGYTF
TRBV6-2/TRBV6-3	TRBD1	TRBJ1-5	-	TGTGCCAGCAGTCGGACAGGGGCGCTCCTGGGTTATAGCAATCAGCCCCAGCATTTT	CASSRTGALLGYSNQPQHF
TRBV2	-	TRBJ2-7	-	TGTGCCAGCAGTGAAGGGCAGTACTTC	CASSEGQYF
TRBV6-1	TRBD1	TRBJ1-5	many	TGTGCCAGCACCGAGGGGGACAGGGCGGGCAATCAGCCCCAGCATTTT	CASTEGDRAGNQPQHF
TRBV20-1	-	TRBJ2-1	medium-sized	TGCAGTGCTACAGAGGGGCAGGATTACAATGAGCAGTTCTTC	CSATEGQDYNEQFF
TRBV7-8	TRBD1	TRBJ1-2	-	TGTGCCAGCAGCTTAGTGGGGACAGCAAGCTATGGCTACACCTTC	CASSLVGTASYGYTF
TRBV7-6	-	TRBJ2-3	-	TGTGCCAGCAGCTTAGGAAACGGCCGGAGTATGTTTTTT	CASSLGNGRSMFF
TRBV4-2	-	TRBJ1-3	many	TGTGCCAGCAGCCAAGATCATAGCAGCTCTGGAAACACCATATATTTT	CASSQDHSSSGNTIYF
TRBV30	-	TRBJ2-7	-	TGTGCCTGGAGTTTCGGGGAGGCGGCCGAGCAGTACTTC	CAWSFGEAAEQYF
TRBV29-1	-	TRBJ2-7	-	TGCAGCGTTGCTTCTGGGGGGCTTTACGAGCAGTACTTC	CSVASGGLYEQYF
TRBV7-6	-	TRBJ2-2	-	TGTGCCAGCAGCCCGCAGGGCAGGCTGACCGGGGAGCTGTTTTTT	CASSPQGRLTGELFF
TRBV11-2	-	TRBJ2-2	few	TGTGCCAGCAGCCGGGTTTGGGGGGGCATTGGCACCGGGGAGCTGTTTTTT	CASSRVWGGIGTGELFF